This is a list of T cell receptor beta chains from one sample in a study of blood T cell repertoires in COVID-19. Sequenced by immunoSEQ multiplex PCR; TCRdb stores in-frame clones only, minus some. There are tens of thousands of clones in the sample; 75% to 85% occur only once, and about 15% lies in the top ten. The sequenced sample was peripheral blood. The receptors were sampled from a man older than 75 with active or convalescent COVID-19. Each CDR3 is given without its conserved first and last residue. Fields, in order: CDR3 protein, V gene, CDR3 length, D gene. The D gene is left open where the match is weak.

ASSLVGGGQDTQY | TRBV7-6 | 13 | TRBD2
ASSLYLRDSIYGYT | TRBV5-1 | 14 | TRBD1
ASRRGGSHSPLH | TRBV27 | 12 | NA
ASSQDRLAGAAQY | TRBV4-1 | 13 | TRBD2
SASRGGNEQF | TRBV20-1 | 10 | NA
ASSIDLYAKYYEQY | TRBV19 | 14 | NA
ASSQENDWGGQPQH | TRBV4-1 | 14 | NA
ASSLPRTSGSNEQY | TRBV28 | 14 | TRBD2
ATRGGALTDTQY | TRBV2 | 12 | NA
ASSGGEDWDQPQH | TRBV19 | 13 | NA
ATSQGGGPSNGYT | TRBV18 | 13 | NA
ASSPGMAGALSGYT | TRBV4-3 | 14 | NA
ASSPRGAGAISSYNEQF | TRBV7-6 | 17 | TRBD2
ASSLTGVNGYT | TRBV27 | 11 | TRBD1
ASKGGIQPQH | TRBV28 | 10 | TRBD1
ASSQVREGETQY | TRBV4-1 | 12 | TRBD2
ATTDQGDTQY | TRBV24-1 | 10 | NA
ASSQALGAGTGELF | TRBV6-1 | 14 | NA
ASSAGTGGADGYT | TRBV11-2 | 13 | TRBD1
ASSLIAGVDEQF | TRBV7-8 | 12 | TRBD2
ASSPRTGGAGNTIY | TRBV19 | 14 | TRBD1
ASSARERANTGELF | TRBV9 | 14 | NA
ASSPSSNQPQH | TRBV7-3 | 11 | NA
ASSLEGVGEKLF | TRBV7-6 | 12 | NA
ASSLVLGLYNEQF | TRBV5-4 | 13 | NA
ASSLGTVTEAF | TRBV7-2 | 11 | NA
ASSSGGYTEAF | TRBV12-3/TRBV12-4 | 11 | NA
ASSQLSSNYGYT | TRBV3-1/TRBV3-2 | 12 | NA
ASSPLRDTQETQY | TRBV18 | 13 | NA
ASSQRGTGTNYGYT | TRBV14 | 14 | TRBD1
ASSFRTALEQY | TRBV7-2 | 11 | NA
ASSLSGTGGLVGSYEQY | TRBV19 | 17 | TRBD1
ASSSLAGMPSSNTGELF | TRBV6-2/TRBV6-3 | 17 | TRBD2
ASSLMRQGAGEKLF | TRBV7-2 | 14 | TRBD1
ASRGGESTDTQY | TRBV7-8 | 12 | TRBD2
ASSLDPREQF | TRBV7-2 | 10 | NA
ASSPQTRGLAADTQY | TRBV7-6 | 15 | TRBD2
ASSRLRDSGEKLF | TRBV6-2/TRBV6-3 | 13 | TRBD1
ASSPPDRVSYEQY | TRBV18 | 13 | TRBD1
ASSVVGQANTEAF | TRBV9 | 13 | NA
ASRSGNNYGYT | TRBV2 | 11 | NA
ASSLRGKNTEAF | TRBV7-2 | 12 | NA
SASTGNQPQH | TRBV29-1 | 10 | NA
ASSLEGDTEAF | TRBV7-6 | 11 | NA
ASSLALLGQGLPGELF | TRBV7-2 | 16 | TRBD1
ATKQGASNQPQH | TRBV6-5 | 12 | TRBD1
ASSDLWTGKTDTQY | TRBV6-1 | 14 | TRBD1
ASSLGDRVHRETQY | TRBV5-1 | 14 | TRBD1
ASSYQRQNTGELF | TRBV6-5 | 13 | NA
ASSYLLAGSTDTQY | TRBV19 | 14 | TRBD2
ASSSGGATNEKLF | TRBV28 | 13 | NA